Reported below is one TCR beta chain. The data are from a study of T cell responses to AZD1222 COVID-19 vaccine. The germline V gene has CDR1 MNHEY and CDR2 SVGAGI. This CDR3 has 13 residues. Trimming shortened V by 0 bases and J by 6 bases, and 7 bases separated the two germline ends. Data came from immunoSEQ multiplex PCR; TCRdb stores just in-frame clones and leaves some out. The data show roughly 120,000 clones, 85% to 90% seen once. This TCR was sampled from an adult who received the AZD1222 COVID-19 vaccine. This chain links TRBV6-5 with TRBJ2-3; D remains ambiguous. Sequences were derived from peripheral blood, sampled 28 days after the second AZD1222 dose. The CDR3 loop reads CASSYSKLDTQYF. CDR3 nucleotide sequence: TGTGCCAGCAGTTACTCGAAGTTGGATACGCAGTATTTT.